This T cell receptor beta chain originates from a study of cytomegalovirus exposure and HLA in healthy donors. Study-wide findings and caveats: Most TCR sequences were rare, but some public TCRs occurred in many donors. Later on, analysis showed that most CMV-associated TCR beta chains appeared to be HLA-restricted.

As to this clone: The antigen remains undetermined.

V was clipped by 0 bases and J by 4 bases, with 9 bases between them. This CDR3 is built from 14 residues. Germline CDR1 and CDR2: MNHEY and SVGAGI. The PCR was carried out with 60 Vbeta primers and 13 Jbeta primers. The assay was immunoSEQ multiplex PCR, and TCRdb's table has in-frame clones only and misses some. Of about 93,000 clones listed, about 80% were seen once; the top ten hold 0.57%. This receptor was taken from a man under 40 in good health and CMV-seronegative. Sequenced: PBMCs. V gene TRBV6-5 combines with J gene TRBJ1-1; the D is unclear. In DNA, the CDR3 is TGTGCCAGCAGTTACTCGACGACATCCACTGAAGCTTTCTTT. Its protein product is CASSYSTTSTEAFF.